Given below is one T cell receptor beta chain in context. Its cognate antigen has yet to be identified. No base qualities exist here, and no much larger clone lies one base off it. Library construction relied on the immunoSEQ multiplex PCR assay. For the multiplex PCR, a mixture combining 60 forward primers for TCR Vbeta segments and 13 reverse primers for TCR Jbeta segments was used. The CDR3 region of rearranged TCR beta genes was amplified from genomic DNA with a multiplex PCR assay. The amplified TCR beta libraries were sequenced on the Illumina HiSeq System as 87-base-pair reads. As for how the authors treated the data: A later analysis counted tens of millions of unique TCR beta chains across the 666 repertoires, and some 11 million of these chains were shared by at least two donors. Raw reads were error-corrected and collapsed into unique sequences with a nearest-neighbor algorithm that merged closely related sequences to remove PCR and sequencing errors. Alignment of CDR3 sequences to IMGT reference sequences was used to assign V, D and J gene segments. For a sequence to be retained, a match of at least six nucleotides to both a V gene segment and a J gene segment was required. Rearrangements were called productive when the CDR3 lacked stop codons and stayed in frame with V and J; all others were non-productive. CDR3 was defined according to IMGT convention as the region running from the second conserved V-encoded cysteine to the conserved J-encoded phenylalanine. In an earlier analysis of 587 of the donors, sequences lacking an unambiguous match to a single V gene segment were excluded. An earlier analysis of roughly 590 of the donors called V segments functional above 56.7% productive rearrangements and segregating when the between-donor standard deviation exceeded 5%. A statistical classification framework was built for diagnosing cytomegalovirus status from the catalog of TCR beta chain sequences. In a later analysis, V and J genes were assigned by comparing TCR nucleotide sequences against IMGT/GENE-DB human TR gene sequences. A later analysis assigned CDR3 sequences and most-parsimonious VDJ recombination scenarios with the TCRdist pipeline. A later analysis defined each TCR beta chain by its CDR3 amino acid sequence plus V-gene family, and excluded reads lacking a unique V-gene family. To address suspected cross-contamination and a sequencing artifact, a later analysis removed approximately 590 highly shared, low-generation-probability nucleotide sequences. In a later analysis, a clonal expansion index for each public chain was calculated from normalized within-repertoire ranks of inferred template counts. In a later analysis, generation probabilities were computed using a VDJ recombination model fitted to out-of-frame rearrangements, and the results were checked against IGoR. In a later analysis, hypergeometric tests were used to score TCR-TCR, TCR-HLA and TCR-CMV co-occurrence, with a repertoire-size bias correction applied to TCR pairs. In a later analysis, false discovery rates were estimated by permuting HLA or CMV assignments 20 times. In a later analysis, co-occurring TCRs were grouped with DBSCAN, and TCRdist sequence similarity was added when clustering was performed within HLA-allele-positive subsets. Repertoires with fewer than 30,000 or more than 120,000 public chains were left out of co-occurrence clustering, as were about 5 repertoires with anomalous nucleotide sharing. This is the immuneACCESS table as TCRdb keeps it, with only in-frame sequences that have V and J called. A part of the clones is gone; compared with another copy, unresolved V genes explain less than half, and the rest is unexplained. That table gives V, J and clone size, and the DNA gave D and trimming. The sample table records roughly 100,000 clones; more than 60% of these occur just once. The biggest ten clones account for more than 2% of the sample.

The CDR3 spans 15 residues, from the cysteine through the phenylalanine. Solely the CDR3 DNA is kept, with 45 bases framed from the first base. Relative to germline, V is missing 3 bases and J is missing 2 bases, with 4 bases of the junction outside any gene match. Taken from the germline V gene (reference sequence), the CDR1 and CDR2 loops are LNHDA and SQIVND. This specimen belongs to a study of cytomegalovirus exposure and HLA in healthy donors (dated by TCRdb to the late 2010s). For context, the study as a whole: According to an earlier analysis of 587 of the donors, about 170 million T cells yielded 117 million unique TCR beta sequences and about 300 Gb of sequence data. The study aimed to test whether signatures of past pathogen exposure could be identified by cataloging public T cell receptors. All discovery cohort repertoires had been generated using a single sequencing platform. HLA typing included class I and class II loci at four-digit resolution. Besides the first cohort of around 700 subjects, a separate validation cohort made up of 120 different subjects was used. The T cell repertoires of 666 subjects were profiled by immunosequencing and related to cytomegalovirus serostatus. Among about 400 genotyped donors of the cohort, an average of roughly 230,000 unique TCR beta nucleotide sequences was sequenced per donor, of which 15% to 20% were non-productive. To predict cytomegalovirus infection status, the study combined high-throughput TCR immunosequencing, statistical association of individual TCRs with disease status, and machine learning. The number of typed donors differed by locus: roughly 620-630 for A, B, C, DRB1 and DQB1; 522 for DQA1; approximately 600 for DPA1; and some 470 for DPB1. Alongside the repertoire data, information on donor age, sex, ethnicity and CMV serostatus was compiled. A later genetic analysis took genome-wide SNP genotypes for about three fifths of the 666 donors and used that subset as a discovery cohort. An early release that covered about 640 HLA-typed donors contained approximately 290 gigabases of sequencing data and roughly 84 million unique TCR sequences. Among the roughly 400 genotyped donors, about 83% belonged to the genetic ancestry cluster associated with self-reported Caucasian donors. The later analysis used no new phenotypic data to find candidate immune exposures, relying instead on TCR beta sequences and their occurrence across donors. To decide whether each TCR beta V gene segment behaved as functional or pseudogenic, an earlier analysis of 587 of the donors relied on high-throughput TCR beta sequencing. Roughly five DR-DQ haplotypes were handled as single units for association and clustering, since linkage in the cohort was strong. A later analysis re-analyzed previously published TCR beta repertoires from about 730 donors and added high-resolution HLA genotyping to study TCR occurrence patterns. General conclusions and limits of the study: According to a later analysis, most CMV-associated TCR beta chains appeared to be HLA-restricted, and the HLA associations seemed to be driven largely by CMV exposure. The authors suggested that the approach could potentially be generalized to other disease states and immunological phenotypes. Sequencing depth was assumed to be roughly uniform across donors in the presence/absence analyses, though that assumption may not hold. A later genetic analysis reported fewer N-insertions in productive TCRs among donors in an Asian-associated ancestry cluster than the roughly 700-donor mean. According to a later analysis, TCR association rates differed among HLA loci, with DRB1 alleles showing the most associated TCRs and HLA-C alleles showing the fewest. For the cohort, immune exposure information was limited to CMV serostatus. A later analysis found that HLA-associated TCR beta chains were more clonally expanded and had lower generation probabilities than equally common non-associated chains. When HLA alleles, especially DR and DQ, strongly co-occurred, attributing TCR associations to individual alleles was difficult. Because the 87-base-pair reads could not distinguish some IMGT-functional V segments, including TRBV6-2 and TRBV6-3, those segments were excluded. A later genetic analysis associated a missense DCLRE1C variant with V-gene and J-gene trimming of TCR beta chains, and an independent cohort replicated the association. A further reported finding was that TCR beta sequences accurately predicted the HLA-A and HLA-B alleles for most subjects in the first cohort. Because HLA typing was unavailable for some donors at each locus, only the typed subset was used in association tests. A later analysis reported that several top co-occurrence clusters appeared linked to parvovirus B19, influenza, CMV and Epstein-Barr virus. Broadly in line with IMGT annotations, most TCR beta V segments showed up in productive rearrangements about 87% or about 30% of the time in an earlier analysis of roughly 590 of the donors. Specific HLA alleles were associated with 15,000 to 20,000 TCR beta sequences at a false discovery rate of 0.05 in a later analysis. Over 15 rarely observed V segments, including chromosome 9 orphons, were excluded from the earlier analysis of approximately 600 of the donors because counts were too low. In vitro tests confirmed that a few of the cytomegalovirus-associated TCR beta chains recognize cytomegalovirus antigens. A cluster of highly shared sequence variants was judged likely to be a technical artifact of the sequencing pipeline. In both the original and validation cohorts, the classifier was reported to diagnose cytomegalovirus status with high specificity and sensitivity. A total of 150 to 200 TCR beta chains were listed by the study as associated with cytomegalovirus. Correlated functional status among segregating V segments might be attributable to linkage disequilibrium, but an unknown experimental factor could not be ruled out. Across donors, most TCR sequences were observed very rarely, whereas some public TCRs were present in many individuals. In this cohort, only TCR beta chains were sequenced, and detectable features were limited by the absence of alpha or paired-chain data.

The cohort consisted of 650 to 850 healthy bone marrow donors. Cohort members were all nominally healthy when sampled, although unrecorded immune exposures were likely present. The donor was CMV seronegative and was included in the group of 352 seronegative cohort members. Every donor gave a peripheral blood sample, and the peripheral blood mononuclear cells from that sample were used for TCR beta sequencing. Genomic DNA was extracted from the blood cell samples with the Qiagen DNeasy Blood Extraction Kit. The sequencing input was PBMCs. Here the chain combines TRBV19 and TRBJ2-7, and TRBD2 aligns with 10 junction nucleotides. The TCR comes from a man aged 35 to 55 in good health and CMV-seronegative. The nucleotides are TGTGCCAGTAGTATCCAAAGCGGGGGGGCCTACGAGCAGTACTTC. It codes for CASSIQSGGAYEQYF.